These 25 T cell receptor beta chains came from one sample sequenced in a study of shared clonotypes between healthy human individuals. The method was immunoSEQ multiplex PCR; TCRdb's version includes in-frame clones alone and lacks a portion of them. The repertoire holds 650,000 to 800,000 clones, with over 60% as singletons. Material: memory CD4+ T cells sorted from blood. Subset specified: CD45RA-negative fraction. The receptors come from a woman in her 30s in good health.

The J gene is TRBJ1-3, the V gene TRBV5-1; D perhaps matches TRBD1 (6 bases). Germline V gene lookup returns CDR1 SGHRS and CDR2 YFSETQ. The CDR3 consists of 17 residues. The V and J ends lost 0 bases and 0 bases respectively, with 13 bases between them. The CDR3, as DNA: TGCGCCAGCAGCTTGGGACCCCAGGGGAACTCTGGAAACACCATATATTTT. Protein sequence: CASSLGPQGNSGNTIYF.

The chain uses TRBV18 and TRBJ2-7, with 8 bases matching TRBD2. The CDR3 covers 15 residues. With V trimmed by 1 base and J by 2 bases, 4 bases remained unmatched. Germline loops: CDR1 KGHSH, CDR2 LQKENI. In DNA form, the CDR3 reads TGTGCCAGCTCACCACAACGGGGGGGGCCCTACGAGCAGTACTTC. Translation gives CASSPQRGGPYEQYF.

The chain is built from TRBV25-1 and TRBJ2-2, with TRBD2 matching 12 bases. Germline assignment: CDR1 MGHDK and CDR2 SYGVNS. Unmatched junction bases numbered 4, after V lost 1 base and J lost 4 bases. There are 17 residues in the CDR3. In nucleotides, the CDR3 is TGTGCCAGCAGTGAATCATTGACTAGCGGGGGCACCGGGGAGCTGTTTTTT. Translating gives CASSESLTSGGTGELFF. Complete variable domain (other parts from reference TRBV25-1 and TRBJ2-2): EADIYQTPRYLVIGTGKKITLECSQTMGHDKMYWYQQDPGMELHLIHYSYGVNSTEKGDLSSESTVSRIRTEHFPLTLESARPSHTSQYLCASSESLTSGGTGELFFGEGSRLTVL.

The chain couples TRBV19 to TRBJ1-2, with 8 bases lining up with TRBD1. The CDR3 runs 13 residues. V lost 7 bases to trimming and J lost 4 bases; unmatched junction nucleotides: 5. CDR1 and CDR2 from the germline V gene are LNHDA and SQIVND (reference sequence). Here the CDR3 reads CASKRTGFYGYTF. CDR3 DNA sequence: TGTGCCAGTAAACGGACAGGGTTCTATGGCTACACCTTC.

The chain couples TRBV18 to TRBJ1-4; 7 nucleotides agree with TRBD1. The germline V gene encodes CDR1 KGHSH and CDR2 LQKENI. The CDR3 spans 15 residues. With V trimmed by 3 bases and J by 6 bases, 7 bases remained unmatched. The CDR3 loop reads CASSPSGGRDEKLFF. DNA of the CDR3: TGTGCCAGCTCACCCTCAGGGGGGCGAGATGAAAAACTGTTTTTT.

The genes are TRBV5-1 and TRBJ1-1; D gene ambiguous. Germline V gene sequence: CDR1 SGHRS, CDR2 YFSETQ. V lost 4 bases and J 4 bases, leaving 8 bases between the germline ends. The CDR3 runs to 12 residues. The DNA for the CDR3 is TGCGCCAGCAGCCGACCTAGCACTGAAGCTTTCTTT. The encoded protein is CASSRPSTEAFF.

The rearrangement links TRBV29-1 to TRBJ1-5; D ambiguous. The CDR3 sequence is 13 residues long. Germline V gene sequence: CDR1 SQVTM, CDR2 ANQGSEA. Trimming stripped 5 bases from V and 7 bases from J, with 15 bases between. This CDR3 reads CSVLRVRKQPQHF. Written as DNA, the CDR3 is TGCAGCGTTCTCCGGGTCCGGAAGCAGCCCCAGCATTTT.

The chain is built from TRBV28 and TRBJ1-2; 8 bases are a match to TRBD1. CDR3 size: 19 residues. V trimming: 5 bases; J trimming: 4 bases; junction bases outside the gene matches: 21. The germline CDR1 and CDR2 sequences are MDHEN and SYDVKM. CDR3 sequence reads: CASSTNPGGAGGSLYGYTF. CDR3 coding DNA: TGTGCCAGCAGTACCAACCCAGGGGGCGCGGGAGGTTCGCTCTATGGCTACACCTTC.

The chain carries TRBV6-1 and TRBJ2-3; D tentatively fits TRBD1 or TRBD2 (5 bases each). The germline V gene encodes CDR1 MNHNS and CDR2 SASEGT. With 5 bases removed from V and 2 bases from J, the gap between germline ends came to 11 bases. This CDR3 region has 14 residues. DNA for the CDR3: TGTGCCAGCAGTCAAACGGGGACCACAGATACGCAGTATTTT. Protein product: CASSQTGTTDTQYF.

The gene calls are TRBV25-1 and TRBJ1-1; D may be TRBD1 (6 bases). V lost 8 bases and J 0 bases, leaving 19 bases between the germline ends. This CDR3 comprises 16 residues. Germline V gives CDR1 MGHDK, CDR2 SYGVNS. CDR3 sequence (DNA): TGTGCCAGCGTCGGAGGGGGAAGCTGGATGAACACTGAAGCTTTCTTT. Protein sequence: CASVGGGSWMNTEAFF. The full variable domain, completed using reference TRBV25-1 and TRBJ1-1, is EADIYQTPRYLVIGTGKKITLECSQTMGHDKMYWYQQDPGMELHLIHYSYGVNSTEKGDLSSESTVSRIRTEHFPLTLESARPSHTSQYLCASVGGGSWMNTEAFFGQGTRLTVV.

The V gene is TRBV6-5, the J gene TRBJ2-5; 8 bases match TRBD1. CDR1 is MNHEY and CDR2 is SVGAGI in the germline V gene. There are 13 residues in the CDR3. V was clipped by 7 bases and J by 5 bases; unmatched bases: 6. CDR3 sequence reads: CASMRQGMETQYF. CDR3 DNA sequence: TGTGCCAGCATGAGACAGGGGATGGAGACCCAGTACTTC.

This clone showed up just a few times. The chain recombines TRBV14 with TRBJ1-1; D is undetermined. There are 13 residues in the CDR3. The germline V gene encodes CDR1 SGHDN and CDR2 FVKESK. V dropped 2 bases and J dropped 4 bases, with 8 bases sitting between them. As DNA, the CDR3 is TGTGCCAGCAGCCAATGGGGTGGCACTGAAGCTTTCTTT. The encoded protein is CASSQWGGTEAFF. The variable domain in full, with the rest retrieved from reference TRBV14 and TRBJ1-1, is EAGVTQFPSHSVIEKGQTVTLRCDPISGHDNLYWYRRVMGKEIKFLLHFVKESKQDESGMPNNRFLAERTGGTYSTLKVQPAELEDSGVYFCASSQWGGTEAFFGQGTRLTVV.

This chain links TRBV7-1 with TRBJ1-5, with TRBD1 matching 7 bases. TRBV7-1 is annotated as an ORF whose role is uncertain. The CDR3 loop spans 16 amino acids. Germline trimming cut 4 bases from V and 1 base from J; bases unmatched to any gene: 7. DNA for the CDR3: TGTGCCAGCAGCTTATACAGGGGAAGGAGCAATCAGCCCCAGCATTTT. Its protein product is CASSLYRGRSNQPQHF.

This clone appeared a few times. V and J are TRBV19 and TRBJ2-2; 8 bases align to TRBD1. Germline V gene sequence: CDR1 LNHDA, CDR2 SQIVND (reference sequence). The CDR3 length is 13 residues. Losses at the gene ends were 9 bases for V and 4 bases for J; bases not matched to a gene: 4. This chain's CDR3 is CASRDRPTGELFF. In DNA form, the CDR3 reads TGTGCCAGCCGGGACAGGCCCACCGGGGAGCTGTTTTTT.

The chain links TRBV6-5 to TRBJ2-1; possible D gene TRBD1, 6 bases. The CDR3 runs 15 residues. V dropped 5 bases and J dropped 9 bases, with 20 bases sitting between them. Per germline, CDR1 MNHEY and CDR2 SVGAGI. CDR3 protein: CASSRPGTLTSEQFF. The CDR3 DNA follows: TGTGCCAGCAGTCGCCCCGGGACACTAACCAGTGAGCAGTTCTTC.

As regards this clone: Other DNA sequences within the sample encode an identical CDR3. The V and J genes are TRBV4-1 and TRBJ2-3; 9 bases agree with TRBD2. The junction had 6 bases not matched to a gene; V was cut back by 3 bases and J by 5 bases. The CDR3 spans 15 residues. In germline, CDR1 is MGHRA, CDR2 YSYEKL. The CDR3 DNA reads TGCGCCAGCAGCCAGTTAGCGGGAGTGGGAGATACGCAGTATTTT. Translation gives CASSQLAGVGDTQYF.

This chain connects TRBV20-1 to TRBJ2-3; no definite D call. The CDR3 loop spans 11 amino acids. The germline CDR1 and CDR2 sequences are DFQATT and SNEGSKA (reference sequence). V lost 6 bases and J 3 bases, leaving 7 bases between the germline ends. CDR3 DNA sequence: TGCAGTGCAGAATGGACAGATACGCAGTATTTT. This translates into CSAEWTDTQYF.

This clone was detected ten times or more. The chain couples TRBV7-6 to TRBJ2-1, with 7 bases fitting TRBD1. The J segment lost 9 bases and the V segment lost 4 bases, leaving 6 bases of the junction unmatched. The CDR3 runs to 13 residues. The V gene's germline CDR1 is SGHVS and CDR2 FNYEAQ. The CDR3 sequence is CASSSQGDTEQFF. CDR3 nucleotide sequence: TGTGCCAGCAGCTCCCAGGGGGATACTGAGCAGTTCTTC.

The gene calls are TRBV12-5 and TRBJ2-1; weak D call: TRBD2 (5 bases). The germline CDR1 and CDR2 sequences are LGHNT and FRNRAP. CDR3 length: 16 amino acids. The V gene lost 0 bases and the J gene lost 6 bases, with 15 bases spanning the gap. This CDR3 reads CASGLVSGQLGNEQFF. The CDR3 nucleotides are TGTGCTAGTGGTTTGGTATCCGGGCAACTAGGCAATGAGCAGTTCTTC. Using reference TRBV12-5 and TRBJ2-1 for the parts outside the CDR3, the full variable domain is DARVTQTPRHKVTEMGQEVTMRCQPILGHNTVFWYRQTMMQGLELLAYFRNRAPLDDSGMPKDRFSAEMPDATLATLKIQPSEPRDSAVYFCASGLVSGQLGNEQFFGPGTRLTVL.

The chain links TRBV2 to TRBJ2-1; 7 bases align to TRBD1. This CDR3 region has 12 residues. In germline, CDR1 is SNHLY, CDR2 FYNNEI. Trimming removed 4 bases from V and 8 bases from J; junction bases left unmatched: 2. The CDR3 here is CASSVGGYEQFF. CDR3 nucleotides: TGTGCCAGCAGTGTAGGGGGCTATGAGCAGTTCTTC.

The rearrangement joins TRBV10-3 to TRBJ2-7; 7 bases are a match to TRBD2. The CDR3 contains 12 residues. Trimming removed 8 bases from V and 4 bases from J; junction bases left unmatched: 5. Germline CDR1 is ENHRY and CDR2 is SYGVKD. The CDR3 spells CAIGRGRYEQYF. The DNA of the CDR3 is TGTGCCATCGGGAGGGGTAGGTACGAGCAGTACTTC.

Here the CDR3 reads CASTMTGGQPQHF. CDR3 DNA sequence: TGTGCCAGCACTATGACAGGTGGCCAGCCCCAGCATTTT. The chain employs TRBV6-1 and TRBJ1-5, with a tentative D call TRBD1 (6 bases). Germline CDR1 is MNHNS and CDR2 is SASEGT. The CDR3 is 13 amino acids. Trimming took 7 bases from V and 7 from J, leaving 14 bases between them.

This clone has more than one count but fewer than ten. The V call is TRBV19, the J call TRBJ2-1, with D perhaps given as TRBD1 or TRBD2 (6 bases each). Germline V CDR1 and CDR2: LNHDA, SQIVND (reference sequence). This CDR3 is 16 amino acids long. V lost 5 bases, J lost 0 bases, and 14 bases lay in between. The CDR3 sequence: CASSPGGRSSYNEQFF. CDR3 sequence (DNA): TGTGCCAGTAGTCCCGGGGGCAGGAGCTCCTACAATGAGCAGTTCTTC.

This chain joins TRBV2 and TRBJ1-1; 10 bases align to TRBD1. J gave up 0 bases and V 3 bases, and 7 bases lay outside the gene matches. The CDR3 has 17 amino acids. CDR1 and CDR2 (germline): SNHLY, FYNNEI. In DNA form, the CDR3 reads TGTGCCAGCAGTGACCCGGGACAGGGGAATATGAACACTGAAGCTTTCTTT. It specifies CASSDPGQGNMNTEAFF.

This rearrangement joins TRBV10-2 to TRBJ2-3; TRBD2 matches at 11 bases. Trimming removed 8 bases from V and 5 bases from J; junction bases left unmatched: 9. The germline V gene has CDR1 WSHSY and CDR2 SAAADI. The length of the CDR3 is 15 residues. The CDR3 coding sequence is TGCGCCAGCCGAGAGGAACTAGCGGGGGAAGATACGCAGTATTTT. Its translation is CASREELAGEDTQYF.